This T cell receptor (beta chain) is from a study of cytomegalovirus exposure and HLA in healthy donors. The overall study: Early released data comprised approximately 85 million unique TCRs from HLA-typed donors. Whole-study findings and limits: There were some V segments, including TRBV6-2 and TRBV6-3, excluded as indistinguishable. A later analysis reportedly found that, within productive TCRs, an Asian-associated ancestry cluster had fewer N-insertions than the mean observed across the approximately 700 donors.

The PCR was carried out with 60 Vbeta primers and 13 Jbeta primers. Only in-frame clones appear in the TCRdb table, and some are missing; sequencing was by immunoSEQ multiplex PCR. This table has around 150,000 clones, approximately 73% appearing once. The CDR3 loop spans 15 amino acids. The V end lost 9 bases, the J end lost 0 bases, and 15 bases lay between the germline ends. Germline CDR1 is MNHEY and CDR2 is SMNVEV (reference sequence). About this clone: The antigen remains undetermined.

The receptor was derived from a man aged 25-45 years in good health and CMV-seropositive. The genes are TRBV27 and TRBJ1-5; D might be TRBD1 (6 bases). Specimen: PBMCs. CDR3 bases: TGTGCCAGTACCGATCGGGGACATAGCAATCAGCCCCAGCATTTT. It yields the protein CASTDRGHSNQPQHF.